This TCR beta chain was captured in a study of T cells in Graves' hyperthyroidism and ophthalmopathy. General study results and limits: Among thyroid clonotypes expanded above 0.001, most also appeared in blood. Ophthalmopathy stood apart from stable hyperthyroidism in a 13 V-J model.

There are a few counts of this clonotype. Its antigen is currently unknown. PBMCs were collected from a roughly 9.7 ml volume of fresh peripheral blood. The germline gives CDR1 DFQATT, CDR2 SNEGSKA (reference sequence). The V end lost 1 base, the J end lost 6 bases, and 13 bases lay between the germline ends. The CDR3 runs to 13 residues. RNA transcripts gave rise to amplified TCR beta CDR3 regions. TCR CDR3 underwent first-round RT-PCR with the HTBI primer set. MiXCR, applied by TCRdb to the multiplex PCR reads, yields one record per CDR3 protein. In the table there are approximately 520,000 distinct CDR3 sequences, less than 25% of which are singletons.

The sample was blood. The clonotype comes from a young man with Graves' hyperthyroidism. This sequence joins TRBV20-1 and TRBJ2-7; D could derive from TRBD1 or TRBD2 (5 bases each). The CDR3 DNA is TGCAGTGCTAGAGTGTCGCGAGGGGTCGAGCAGTACTTC. Translating gives CSARVSRGVEQYF.